A single sample is the source of the 3 T cell receptor beta chains below, sequenced in a study of shared clonotypes between healthy human individuals. CD8 cells classed as naive were CD45RO-negative and positively selected for CCR7, excluding terminally differentiated effector memory CD45RA+ cells. The protocol was immunoSEQ multiplex PCR, while the TCRdb copy is restricted to in-frame clones and leaves out a portion. The data contain around 2,000,000 clones, around 96% of them singletons. Sample: naive CD8+ T cells sorted from blood. All receptors come from a man in his late teens or twenties in good health.

V is TRBV6-6 and J is TRBJ2-2; perhaps TRBD2 as D (5 bases). From germline, CDR1 is MNHNY and CDR2 SVGAGI (reference sequence). V was shortened by 5 bases and J by 6 bases, with 10 bases between the two germline ends. The CDR3 is made up of 13 amino acids. This CDR3 is CASSHEGPGELFF. The CDR3 coding sequence is TGTGCCAGCAGTCACGAGGGCCCCGGGGAGCTGTTTTTT.

This sequence joins TRBV7-9 and TRBJ2-7, with 9 bases identical to TRBD2. CDR1 and CDR2 (germline): SEHNR, FQNEAQ (reference sequence). Germline trimming cut 5 bases from V and 7 bases from J; bases unmatched to any gene: 12. The CDR3 contains 15 residues. The CDR3 here is CASSITGTSSKEQYF. The DNA of the CDR3 is TGTGCCAGCAGCATCACCGGGACTAGCTCAAAAGAGCAGTACTTC.

The CDR3 region is CASSQVYGTQSYEQYF. CDR3 sequence (DNA): TGCGCCAGCAGCCAAGTCTATGGGACTCAGTCCTACGAGCAGTACTTC. The J gene is TRBJ2-7, the V gene TRBV4-1; perhaps TRBD2 as D (6 bases). Trimming removed 1 base from V and 1 base from J, with 14 bases in between. In germline, CDR1 is MGHRA, CDR2 YSYEKL. CDR3 size: 16 residues.